This T cell receptor (beta chain) was found in a study of OX40 agonist ivuxolimab in advanced cancers. Produced via immunoSEQ multiplex PCR; TCRdb's table is partial and in-frame only. The sample records some 62,000 clones, 75% to 95% being singletons. J was trimmed by 8 bases and V by 1 base; bases with no gene match: 10. This CDR3 region has 17 residues. Germline loops: CDR1 PRHDT, CDR2 FYEKMQ (reference sequence). The sample in question was CD4+ or CD8+ T cells sorted from blood, obtained in a trial of the OX40 agonist ivuxolimab. This receptor was obtained from an adult with an advanced solid tumor such as melanoma, head and neck, liver or kidney cancer. V is TRBV13 and J is TRBJ2-1; 11 positions match TRBD2. The CDR3 sequence: CASSLVASGGFRDEQFF. The CDR3 bases are TGTGCCAGCAGCTTAGTTGCTAGCGGGGGGTTTAGGGATGAGCAGTTCTTC.